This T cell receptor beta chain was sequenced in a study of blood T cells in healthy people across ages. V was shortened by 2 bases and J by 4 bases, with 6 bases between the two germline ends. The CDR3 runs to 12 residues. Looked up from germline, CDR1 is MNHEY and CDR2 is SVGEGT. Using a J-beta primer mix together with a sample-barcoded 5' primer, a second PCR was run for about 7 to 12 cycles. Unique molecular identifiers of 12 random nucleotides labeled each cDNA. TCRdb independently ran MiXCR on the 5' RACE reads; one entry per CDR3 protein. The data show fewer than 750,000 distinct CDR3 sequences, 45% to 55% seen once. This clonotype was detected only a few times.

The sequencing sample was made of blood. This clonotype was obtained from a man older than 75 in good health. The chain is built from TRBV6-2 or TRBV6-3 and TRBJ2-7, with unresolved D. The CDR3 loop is CASSYGMYEQYF. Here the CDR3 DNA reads TGTGCCAGCAGTTACGGGATGTACGAGCAGTACTTC.